This T cell receptor (beta chain) was recovered during a study of Graves' ophthalmopathy and Graves' hyperthyroidism. Study-level information: Ahead of any treatment, peripheral blood was obtained at the initial diagnosis. Points from the study as a whole: Most thyroid-expanded clonotypes exceeding 0.001 frequency were also found in blood.

Orbital computed tomography and thyroid ultrasound, along with TRAb, serum thyroxine and clinical symptoms, underpinned diagnosis. Out of about 9.3 ml of fresh peripheral blood, PBMCs were obtained. This clonotype was picked up many times. Its antigen remains unknown. Germline assignment: CDR1 ENHRY and CDR2 SYGVKD. The CDR3 has 13 amino acids. V shed 2 bases and J shed 4 bases, with 8 bases lying between them. Investigators amplified TCR beta CDR3 regions from RNA transcripts. The authors performed first-round RT-PCR with HTBI primers and then a second-round multiplex PCR. TCRdb re-derived calls from the multiplex PCR reads in MiXCR, one entry per CDR3 protein. The sample has about 480,000 distinct CDR3 sequences, around an eighth seen once.

The chain has TRBV10-3 and TRBJ1-2; possible D gene TRBD1, 5 bases. This clonotype originated in a woman in her twenties or thirties with Graves' ophthalmopathy. The sample was blood. CDR3 in DNA: TGTGCCATCAGTGAGGACGGGACCTATGGCTACACCTTC. Residues: CAISEDGTYGYTF.